This entry is about one TCR beta chain. Its antigen is undetermined. The CDR3 extends over 16 amino acids. From germline, CDR1 is SGHNT and CDR2 YYREEE (reference sequence). V shed 4 bases and J 0 bases; nucleotides not matched to a gene: 4. These data are taken from a study of type 1 regulatory T cells. Study information: T-allo10 is an in vitro-generated, Tr1-enriched CD4 T cell product specific for alloantigen.

Via MiXCR, TCRdb re-called the reads, giving one row per CDR3 protein. This sample has about 65,000 distinct CDR3 sequences, with around 49% found just once. Study-level results: Compared with non-type 1 regulatory T cells, type 1 regulatory T cells showed a more restricted TCR repertoire.

The sample consisted of cultured non-Tr1 T cells, either the whole culture or a sorted T cell fraction (not recorded which). The V and J genes are TRBV5-4 and TRBJ2-3, with TRBD2 matching over 11 bases. The receptor was derived from a human donor in good health. The CDR3 is CASSPGLAESTDTQYF. The DNA of the CDR3 is TGTGCCAGCAGCCCGGGACTAGCGGAGAGCACAGATACGCAGTATTTT.